This TCR beta chain was identified during a study of PD-1 blockade in classical Hodgkin lymphoma. Study findings and constraints: Relapsed/refractory patients reportedly had the lowest baseline TCR diversity, below newly diagnosed patients, who were below healthy donors. Whereas CD4+ TCR diversity had risen significantly by C4D1, CD8+ TCR diversity had not.

Each and every patient relapsed after autologous stem cell transplantation, and patients got differing brentuximab vedotin exposure. Best responses included complete response and partial response; otherwise, the best response was progressive disease. This clone occurred once. Its target is unknown. V was shortened by 4 bases and J by 7 bases, with 14 bases between the two germline ends. The CDR3 sequence is 13 residues long. Germline lookup yields CDR1 SGHRS and CDR2 YFSETQ. Profiling relied on immunoSEQ multiplex PCR, and the TCRdb table lists in-frame clones only, not all of them. The data hold 20,000 to 30,000 clones, with 65% to 90% observed a single time.

This receptor was obtained from a human donor with classical Hodgkin lymphoma. This sequence joins TRBV5-1 and TRBJ1-1; D ambiguous. The sequences come from peripheral blood mononuclear cells (PBMCs), collected before the second cycle of nivolumab. In nucleotides, the CDR3 is TGCGCCAGCAGCCCCTTGAGCAATGATGAAGCTTTCTTT. Encoded protein: CASSPLSNDEAFF.